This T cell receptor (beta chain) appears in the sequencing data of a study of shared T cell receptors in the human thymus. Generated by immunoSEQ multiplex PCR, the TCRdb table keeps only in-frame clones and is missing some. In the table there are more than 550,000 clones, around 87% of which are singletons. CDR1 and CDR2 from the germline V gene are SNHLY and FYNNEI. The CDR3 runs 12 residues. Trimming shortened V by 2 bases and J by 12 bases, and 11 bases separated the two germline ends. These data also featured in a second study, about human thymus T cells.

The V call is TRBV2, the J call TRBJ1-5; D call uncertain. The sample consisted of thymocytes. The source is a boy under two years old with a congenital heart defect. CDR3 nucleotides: TGTGCCAGCAGTGAAACCACTTTTAACCAGCATTTT. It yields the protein CASSETTFNQHF.